This T cell receptor beta chain was sequenced for a study of molecular identifiers for immune sequencing clone quantification. Study-level background: In the replicates, RNA derived from about 20,000 or 100,000 naive CD8 cells was divided into five parts, and four were sequenced. Study-level findings and limits: In naive cells, under 1% of molecules belonged to clones above 20 RNA copies, against over 97% in effector cells. Amid approximately 1 million naive cells, spiked Jurkat TCR RNA from one cell was reportedly still detectable.

Between the trimmed V and J ends, which lost 3 bases and 5 bases, there was a span of 8 bases. The CDR3 is made up of 13 amino acids. Germline V gene lookup returns CDR1 LNHDA and CDR2 SQIVND (reference sequence). This clonotype was picked up many times. Its target is not known. Previously described methods and listed TCR primers were employed for the bulk TCR libraries. TCRdb analysed the PCR reads with MiXCR anew, one entry per CDR3 protein. There are approximately 35,000 distinct CDR3 sequences in the sample; approximately 19% occur only once, and less than 1.2% lies in the top ten. This chain connects TRBV19 to TRBJ2-4; D gene ambiguous. This TCR came from a human donor in good health. Some libraries in this study had Jurkat cell RNA spiked in. Source material: naive CD8+ T cells from blood, with Jurkat cell RNA spiked in. Subset given: FACS-sorted CD8+CD4-CCR7+CD45RA+ naive T cells. The CDR3 region is CASSIGAENIQYF. Written as DNA, the CDR3 is TGTGCCAGTAGTATCGGTGCAGAAAACATTCAGTACTTC.